This is a list of T cell receptor beta chains from one sample in a study of siplizumab effects on memory and regulatory T cells. Clones were sequenced by immunoSEQ multiplex PCR, and TCRdb holds only the in-frame ones, with some missing. The data show around 100,000 clones, approximately 95% seen once. Sequences were obtained from non-Treg CD4+ T cells sorted from blood. These receptors came from a human donor in good health. Each CDR3 is given with its conserved first and last residue. D genes are given only for firm matches. A clone size is listed for some rows: how often the clone was seen (once, few, many), or a class if it is expanded.

>NA|TRBV29-1|TRBJ2-1|TRBD1
CSVEKDRGFNEQFF
TGCAGCGTTGAGAAGGACAGGGGGTTTAATGAGCAGTTCTTC
>once|TRBV4-3|TRBJ2-7|TRBD2
CASSQGFTGLAGAASYEQYF
TGCGCCAGCAGCCAAGGATTTACGGGACTAGCGGGAGCTGCCTCCTACGAGCAGTACTTC
>NA|TRBV7-9|TRBJ1-2|TRBD1
CASRQTGGESSNYGYTF
TGTGCCAGCAGACAAACAGGGGGAGAAAGTTCTAACTATGGCTACACCTTC
>once|TRBV18|TRBJ1-4|TRBD1
CASSPTGGSNEKLFF
TGTGCCAGCTCACCAACAGGGGGCAGTAATGAAAAACTGTTTTTT
>once|TRBV2|TRBJ2-3|NA
CASSEEGWLGDTQYF
TGTGCCAGCAGTGAAGAGGGGTGGTTGGGAGATACGCAGTATTTT
>NA|TRBV9|TRBJ2-5|NA
CASSVGSGIAETQYF
TGTGCCAGCAGCGTAGGAAGTGGGATAGCAGAGACCCAGTACTTC
>NA|TRBV5-1|TRBJ1-4|TRBD1
CASSSTGTGWNEKLFF
TGCGCCAGCAGCTCGACCGGGACAGGGTGGAACGAAAAACTGTTTTTT
>once|TRBV9|TRBJ2-7|TRBD2
CASSVEDRPGGRQYF
TGTGCCAGCAGCGTAGAGGACAGACCGGGAGGGCGGCAGTACTTC
>NA|TRBV5-1|TRBJ2-5|TRBD2
CASSAGLAKETQYF
TGCGCCAGCAGCGCGGGACTAGCGAAAGAGACCCAGTACTTC
>NA|TRBV7-8|TRBJ1-6|TRBD1
CASSGTVSNSPLHF
TGTGCCAGCTCCGGGACAGTGTCCAATTCACCCCTCCACTTT
>NA|TRBV9|TRBJ2-7|NA
CASSVEVGDEQYF
TGTGCCAGCAGCGTAGAGGTCGGGGACGAGCAGTACTTC
>NA|TRBV18|TRBJ2-1|NA
CASSPRTGDQFF
TGTGCCAGCTCACCACGAACGGGAGATCAGTTCTTC
>NA|TRBV5-1|TRBJ2-7|NA
CASSLVGSSYEQYF
TGCGCCAGCAGCTTGGTCGGAAGCTCCTACGAGCAGTACTTC
>NA|TRBV2|TRBJ1-1|NA
CASSAEVNTEAFF
TGTGCCAGCAGTGCCGAAGTGAACACTGAAGCTTTCTTT
>NA|TRBV9|TRBJ2-3|NA
CASSTWDFRSTDTQYF
TGTGCCAGCAGCACCTGGGACTTCCGAAGCACAGATACGCAGTATTTT
>NA|TRBV19|TRBJ1-2|NA
CASSAFGTTNYGYTF
TGTGCCAGTAGTGCGTTTGGCACCACTAACTATGGCTACACCTTC